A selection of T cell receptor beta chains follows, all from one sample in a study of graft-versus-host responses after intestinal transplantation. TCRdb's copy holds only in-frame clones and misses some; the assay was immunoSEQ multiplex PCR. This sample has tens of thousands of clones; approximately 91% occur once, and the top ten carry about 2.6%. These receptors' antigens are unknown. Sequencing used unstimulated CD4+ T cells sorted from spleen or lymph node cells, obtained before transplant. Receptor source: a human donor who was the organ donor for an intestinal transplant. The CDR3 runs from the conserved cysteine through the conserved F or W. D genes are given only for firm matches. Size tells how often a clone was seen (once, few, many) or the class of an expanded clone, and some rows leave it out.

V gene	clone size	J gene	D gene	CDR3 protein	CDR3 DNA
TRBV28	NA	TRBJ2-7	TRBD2	CASGLLAGEDEQYF	TGTGCCAGCGGGCTACTAGCGGGAGAAGACGAGCAGTACTTC
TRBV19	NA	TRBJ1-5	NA	CASSTRRDRNQPQHF	TGTGCCAGTAGTACTAGACGGGACCGCAATCAGCCCCAGCATTTT
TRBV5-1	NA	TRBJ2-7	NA	CASSLVGGGASEQYF	TGCGCCAGCAGCTTGGTGGGGGGAGGAGCGAGCGAGCAGTACTTC
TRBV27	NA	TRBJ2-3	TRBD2	CASSRLAGSDTQYF	TGTGCCAGCAGTCGGCTAGCGGGATCAGATACGCAGTATTTT
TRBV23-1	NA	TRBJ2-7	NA	CASSQSNSYEQYF	TGCGCCAGCAGTCAATCCAACTCCTACGAGCAGTACTTC
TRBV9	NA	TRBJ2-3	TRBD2	CASSVEASGRGTDTQYF	TGTGCCAGCAGCGTAGAAGCTAGCGGGAGAGGCACAGATACGCAGTATTTT
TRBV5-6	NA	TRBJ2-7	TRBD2	CASSLRLAGGSYEQYF	TGTGCCAGCAGCTTGCGGCTAGCGGGAGGGTCCTACGAGCAGTACTTC
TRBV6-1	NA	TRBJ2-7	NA	CASSEPRGRYEQYF	TGTGCCAGCAGTGAACCCAGGGGTCGGTACGAGCAGTACTTC
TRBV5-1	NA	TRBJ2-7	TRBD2	CASSSLAGDYEQYF	TGCGCCAGCAGCTCGCTAGCGGGAGACTACGAGCAGTACTTC
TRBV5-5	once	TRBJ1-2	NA	CASTAIGPKGGYTF	TGTGCCAGCACCGCAATTGGCCCAAAAGGGGGCTACACCTTC
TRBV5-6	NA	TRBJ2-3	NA	CAGSSQGGSDTQYF	TGTGCCGGCAGCTCACAGGGAGGGTCAGATACGCAGTATTTT
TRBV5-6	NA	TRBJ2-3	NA	CASSPSGVADTQYF	TGTGCCAGCAGCCCGTCGGGAGTAGCAGATACGCAGTATTTT
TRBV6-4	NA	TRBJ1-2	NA	CASSEAGLGHGYTF	TGTGCCAGCAGTGAGGCGGGTCTGGGGCATGGCTACACCTTC
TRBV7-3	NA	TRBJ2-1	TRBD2	CASSLSGRAYVSSYNEQFF	TGTGCCAGCAGCTTATCCGGGAGGGCCTACGTTAGCTCCTACAATGAGCAGTTCTTC
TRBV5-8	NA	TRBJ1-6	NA	CASSLVEISYNSPLHF	TGTGCCAGCAGCTTGGTCGAGATCTCCTATAATTCACCCCTCCACTTT
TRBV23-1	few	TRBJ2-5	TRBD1	CASRQGEETQYF	TGCGCCAGCAGACAGGGGGAAGAGACCCAGTACTTC
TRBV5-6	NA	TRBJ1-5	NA	CASSPAGSNQPQHF	TGTGCCAGCAGCCCCGCGGGGAGCAATCAGCCCCAGCATTTT
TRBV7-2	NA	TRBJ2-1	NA	CASSWENEQFF	TGTGCCAGCAGCTGGGAAAATGAGCAGTTCTTC
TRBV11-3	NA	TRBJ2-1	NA	CASSPRRGVNEQFF	TGTGCCAGCAGCCCCCGCAGGGGTGTGAATGAGCAGTTCTTC
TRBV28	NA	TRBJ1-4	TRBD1	CASSFRLRTGLNEKLFF	TGTGCCAGCAGTTTCCGGCTTCGGACAGGCCTTAATGAAAAACTGTTTTTT
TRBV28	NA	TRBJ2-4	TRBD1	CASSLSGTGKLGNIQYF	TGTGCCAGCAGTTTATCTGGGACAGGGAAGTTGGGAAACATTCAGTACTTC
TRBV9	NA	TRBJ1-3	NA	CASSVERQVSGNTIYF	TGTGCCAGCAGCGTAGAAAGACAGGTCTCTGGAAACACCATATATTTT
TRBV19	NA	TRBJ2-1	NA	CASSMGGYNEQFF	TGTGCCAGTAGTATGGGAGGCTACAATGAGCAGTTCTTC
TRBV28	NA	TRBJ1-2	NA	CASSLLQTYGYTF	TGTGCCAGCAGTTTACTGCAGACCTATGGCTACACCTTC
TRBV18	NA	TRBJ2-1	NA	CASSPRATYSYNEQFF	TGTGCCAGCTCACCCCGAGCGACCTACTCCTACAATGAGCAGTTCTTC
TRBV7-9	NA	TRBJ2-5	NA	CASSLWHSRRQETQYF	TGTGCCAGCAGCTTATGGCACAGTAGGAGGCAAGAGACCCAGTACTTC
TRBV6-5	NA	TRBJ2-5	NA	CASTRGFGETQYF	TGTGCCAGCACCCGGGGTTTCGGAGAGACCCAGTACTTC
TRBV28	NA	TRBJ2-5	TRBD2	CASSRRLAGVETQYF	TGTGCCAGCAGTCGAAGACTAGCGGGAGTAGAGACCCAGTACTTC
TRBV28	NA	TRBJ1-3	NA	CASSRDQHSGNTIYF	TGTGCCAGCAGCCGGGACCAACACTCTGGAAACACCATATATTTT
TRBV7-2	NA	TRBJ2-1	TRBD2	CASSSGGARNEQFF	TGTGCCAGCAGCTCCGGGGGGGCGAGGAATGAGCAGTTCTTC
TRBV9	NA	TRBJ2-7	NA	CASSVGLADYEQYF	TGTGCCAGCAGCGTAGGGCTAGCCGACTACGAGCAGTACTTC
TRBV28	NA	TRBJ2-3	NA	CASSLARRTNTQYF	TGTGCCAGCAGTTTAGCCAGGCGCACAAATACGCAGTATTTT
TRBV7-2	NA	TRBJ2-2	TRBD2	CASSGLARELFF	TGTGCCAGCAGCGGACTAGCTCGGGAGCTGTTTTTT
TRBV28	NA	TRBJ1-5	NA	CASSLGGQYNQPQHF	TGTGCCAGCAGTTTAGGGGGTCAGTACAATCAGCCCCAGCATTTT
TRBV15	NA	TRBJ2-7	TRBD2	CATSRATSGMYRSYEQYF	TGTGCCACCAGCAGGGCGACTAGCGGGATGTATCGTTCCTACGAGCAGTACTTC
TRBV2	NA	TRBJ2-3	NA	CASSPSRGTDTQYF	TGTGCCAGCAGTCCATCGAGGGGAACAGATACGCAGTATTTT
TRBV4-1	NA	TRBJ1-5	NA	CASSQDGDQPQHF	TGCGCCAGCAGCCAAGACGGGGATCAGCCCCAGCATTTT
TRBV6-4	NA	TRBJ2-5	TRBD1	CASRGQGRLNETQYF	TGTGCCAGCAGGGGACAGGGGCGGCTTAACGAGACCCAGTACTTC
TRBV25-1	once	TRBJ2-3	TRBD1	CASGSGTGGADTQYF	TGTGCCAGCGGATCCGGGACAGGGGGCGCAGATACGCAGTATTTT
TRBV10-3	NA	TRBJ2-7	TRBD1	CAIRDRGRYEQYF	TGTGCCATCAGGGACAGGGGGCGCTACGAGCAGTACTTC
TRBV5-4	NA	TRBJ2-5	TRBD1	CASSDYTGGRETQYF	TGTGCCAGCAGCGACTATACAGGGGGCCGCGAGACCCAGTACTTC
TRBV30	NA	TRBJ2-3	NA	CAWSLSSLRSTDTQYF	TGTGCCTGGAGCCTCTCATCCCTTCGTAGCACAGATACGCAGTATTTT
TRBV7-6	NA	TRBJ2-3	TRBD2	CASSLREGLDTQYF	TGTGCCAGCAGCTTACGGGAGGGCCTTGATACGCAGTATTTT
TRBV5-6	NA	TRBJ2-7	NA	CASSLDSGTTYEQYF	TGTGCCAGCAGCTTGGATTCGGGAACAACCTACGAGCAGTACTTC
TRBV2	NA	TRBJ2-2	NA	CASSARDPPLARELFF	TGTGCCAGCAGTGCCCGGGACCCCCCATTGGCGCGGGAGCTGTTTTTT
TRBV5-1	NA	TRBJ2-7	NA	CASSFSNSYEQYF	TGCGCCAGCAGCTTCTCCAACTCCTACGAGCAGTACTTC
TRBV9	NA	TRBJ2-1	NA	CASSVGPPSYNEQFF	TGTGCCAGCAGCGTAGGCCCCCCCTCCTACAATGAGCAGTTCTTC
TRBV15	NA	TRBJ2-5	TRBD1	CATSRTGWETQYF	TGTGCCACCAGCAGGACAGGGTGGGAGACCCAGTACTTC
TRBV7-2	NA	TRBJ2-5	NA	CASSKDIQETQYF	TGTGCCAGCAGCAAGGACATTCAAGAGACCCAGTACTTC
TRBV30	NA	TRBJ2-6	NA	CAWRRFTGANVLTF	TGTGCCTGGCGTCGGTTCACTGGGGCCAACGTCCTGACTTTC
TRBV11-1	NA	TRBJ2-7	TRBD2	CASSHPGLAGVYEQYF	TGTGCCAGCAGCCACCCCGGACTAGCGGGAGTGTACGAGCAGTACTTC
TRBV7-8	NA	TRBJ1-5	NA	CASSPRTYREGMEPQHF	TGTGCCAGCAGCCCCAGGACGTACAGGGAAGGGATGGAGCCCCAGCATTTT
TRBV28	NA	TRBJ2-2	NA	CASSTQGRGYTGELFF	TGTGCCAGCTCTACCCAGGGGAGGGGATATACCGGGGAGCTGTTTTTT
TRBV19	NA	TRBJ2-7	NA	CASSIDLLARTSEQYF	TGTGCCAGTAGTATAGATCTATTGGCGAGGACGTCCGAGCAGTACTTC